What follows describes a single T cell receptor beta chain. Its antigen is currently unknown. Germline V gene sequence: CDR1 SGHRS, CDR2 YFSETQ. This CDR3 is 15 amino acids long. Trimming pared 1 base from V and 0 bases from J, leaving 11 bases between. The data are from a study of identifying expanded T cells in peripheral blood. Study-level points and caveats: Variance in clone template counts between approximately 2-week samples significantly increased with total template count across all healthy donors. Technical replicates showed around 1.2 changed clones; two weeks 15 to 20; four weeks 19.

Repertoires were generated with immunoSEQ multiplex PCR, while TCRdb's copy carries only in-frame clones and drops some. The sample shows some 78,000 clones, around four fifths of them seen only once. No infections or other immune events were documented during collection. The chain couples TRBV5-1 to TRBJ2-7, with D unresolved. The source is a person between 18 and 75 years old in good health. The sequencing input was blood. This CDR3 is CASSLTGVNSYEQYF. In DNA form, the CDR3 reads TGCGCCAGCAGCTTGACGGGCGTAAACTCCTACGAGCAGTACTTC. Using reference TRBV5-1 and TRBJ2-7 for the parts outside the CDR3, the full variable domain is KAGVTQTPRYLIKTRGQQVTLSCSPISGHRSVSWYQQTPGQGLQFLFEYFSETQRNKGNFPGRFSGRQFSNSRSEMNVSTLELGDSALYLCASSLTGVNSYEQYFGPGTRLTVT.